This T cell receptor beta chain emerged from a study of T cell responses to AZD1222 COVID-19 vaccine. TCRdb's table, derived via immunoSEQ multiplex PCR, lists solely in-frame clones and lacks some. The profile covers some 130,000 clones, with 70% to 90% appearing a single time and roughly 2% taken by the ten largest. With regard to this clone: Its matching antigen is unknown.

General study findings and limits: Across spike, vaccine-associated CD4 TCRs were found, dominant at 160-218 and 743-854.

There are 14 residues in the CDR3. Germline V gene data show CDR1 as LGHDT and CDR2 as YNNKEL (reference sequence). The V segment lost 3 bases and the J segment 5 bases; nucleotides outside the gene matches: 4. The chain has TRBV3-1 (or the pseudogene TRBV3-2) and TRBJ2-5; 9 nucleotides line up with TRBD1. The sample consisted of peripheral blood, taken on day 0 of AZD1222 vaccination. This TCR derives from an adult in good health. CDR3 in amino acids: CASSQKTGGETQYF. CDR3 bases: TGTGCCAGCAGCCAGAAGACAGGGGGGGAGACCCAGTACTTC.